Described below is a single TCR beta chain sequence and its context. A read error likely explains this, since a far larger clone differs by one base. This record belongs to a study of shared clonotypes between healthy human individuals. Genomic DNA from each subset was divided evenly over several immunoSEQ plates. Sequenced by immunoSEQ multiplex PCR; TCRdb stores in-frame clones only, minus some. Here the sample spans roughly 500,000 clones, around 79% being singletons. Germline-derived CDR1 and CDR2 are MNHNY and SVGAGI (reference sequence). CDR3 length equals 11 residues. None of the donors, who were healthy HIV-negative adults, had recently had acute infections or vaccinations.

This chain connects TRBV6-6 to TRBJ2-7; D is unresolved. This TCR came from a woman between 35 and 50 years old in good health. Some clones in this sample may be carry-over from other donors' samples. The specimen was PBMCs. The CDR3 here is CVSSDRYEQYF. CDR3 coding DNA: TGTGTCAGCAGTGATAGGTACGAGCAGTACTTC.